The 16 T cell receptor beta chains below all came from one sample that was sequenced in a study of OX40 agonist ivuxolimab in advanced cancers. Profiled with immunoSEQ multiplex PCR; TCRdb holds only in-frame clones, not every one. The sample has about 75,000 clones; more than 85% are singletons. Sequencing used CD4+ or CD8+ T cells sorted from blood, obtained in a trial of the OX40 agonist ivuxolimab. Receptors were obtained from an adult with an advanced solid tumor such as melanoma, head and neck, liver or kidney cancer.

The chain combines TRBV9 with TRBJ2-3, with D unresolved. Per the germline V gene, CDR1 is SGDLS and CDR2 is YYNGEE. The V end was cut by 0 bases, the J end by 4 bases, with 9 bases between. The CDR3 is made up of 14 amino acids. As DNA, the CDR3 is TGTGCCAGCAGCGTAGATCAATGGGCAGATACGCAGTATTTT. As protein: CASSVDQWADTQYF.

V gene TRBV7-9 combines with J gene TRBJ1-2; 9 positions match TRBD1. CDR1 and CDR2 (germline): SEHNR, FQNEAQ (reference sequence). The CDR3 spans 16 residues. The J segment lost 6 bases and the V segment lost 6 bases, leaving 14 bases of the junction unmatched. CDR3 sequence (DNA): TGTGCCAGCAGTTCGACCTCCCCGGGACAGGGCGATGGCTACACCTTC. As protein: CASSSTSPGQGDGYTF.

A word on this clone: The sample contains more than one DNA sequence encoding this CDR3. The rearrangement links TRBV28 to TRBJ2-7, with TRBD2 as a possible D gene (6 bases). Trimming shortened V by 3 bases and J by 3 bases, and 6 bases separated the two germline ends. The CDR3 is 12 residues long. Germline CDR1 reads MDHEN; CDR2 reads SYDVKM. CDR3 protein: CASSLGGYEQYF. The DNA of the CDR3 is TGTGCCAGCAGTTTGGGAGGCTACGAGCAGTACTTC.

The chain's CDR3 is CASSVVGIAADTQYF. DNA for the CDR3: TGTGCCAGCAGCGTAGTAGGAATAGCCGCGGATACGCAGTATTTT. The genes are TRBV9 and TRBJ2-3; D is ambiguous. Trimming pared 0 bases from V and 6 bases from J, leaving 14 bases between. CDR1 and CDR2 (germline): SGDLS, YYNGEE. The CDR3 contains 15 residues.

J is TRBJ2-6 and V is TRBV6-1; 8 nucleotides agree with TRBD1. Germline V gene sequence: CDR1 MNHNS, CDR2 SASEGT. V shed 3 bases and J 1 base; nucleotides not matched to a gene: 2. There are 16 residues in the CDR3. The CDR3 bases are TGTGCCAGCAGTGAGTACAGGGGGTCTGGGGCCAACGTCCTGACTTTC. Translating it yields CASSEYRGSGANVLTF.

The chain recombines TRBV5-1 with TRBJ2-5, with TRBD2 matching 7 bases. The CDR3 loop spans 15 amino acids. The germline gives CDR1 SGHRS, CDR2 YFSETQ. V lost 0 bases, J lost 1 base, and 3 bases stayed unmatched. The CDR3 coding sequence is TGCGCCAGCAGCTTGGGCAGCGGGGCCCAAGAGACCCAGTACTTC. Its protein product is CASSLGSGAQETQYF.

CDR3 coding DNA: TGTGCCAGCAGTCCGAACACAGGGTCACAGCCCCAGCATTTT. This codes for CASSPNTGSQPQHF. This chain joins TRBV28 and TRBJ1-5, with D possibly being TRBD1 (6 bases). The CDR3 is made up of 14 amino acids. The V gene lost 5 bases and the J gene lost 7 bases, with 15 bases spanning the gap. Germline loops: CDR1 MDHEN, CDR2 SYDVKM.

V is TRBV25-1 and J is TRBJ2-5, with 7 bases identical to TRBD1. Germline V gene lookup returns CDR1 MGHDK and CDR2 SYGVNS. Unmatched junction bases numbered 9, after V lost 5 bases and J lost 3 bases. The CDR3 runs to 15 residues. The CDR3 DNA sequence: TGTGCCAGCAGTCCACCCGGGACAGTTAAAGAGACCCAGTACTTC. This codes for CASSPPGTVKETQYF.

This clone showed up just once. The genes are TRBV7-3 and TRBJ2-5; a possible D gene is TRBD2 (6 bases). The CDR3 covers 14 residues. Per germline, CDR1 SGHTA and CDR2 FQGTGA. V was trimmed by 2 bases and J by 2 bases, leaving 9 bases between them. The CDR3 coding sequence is TGTGCCAGCAGCTTAGGGGGGATACAAGAGACCCAGTACTTC. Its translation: CASSLGGIQETQYF. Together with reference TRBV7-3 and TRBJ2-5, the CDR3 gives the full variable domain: GAGVSQTPSNKVTEKGKYVELRCDPISGHTALYWYRQSLGQGPEFLIYFQGTGAADDSGLPNDRFFAVRPEGSVSTLKIQRTERGDSAVYLCASSLGGIQETQYFGPGTRLLVL.

The CDR3 DNA sequence: TGTGCCATCAGCTTCGACGGGCAGGGTTGGTACGAGCAGTACTTC. This translates into CAISFDGQGWYEQYF. The V gene is TRBV10-3, the J gene TRBJ2-5; possibly TRBD1 for D (5 bases). The assigned J gene may be wrong: the sequence end matches TRBJ2-7 better. The CDR3 loop spans 15 amino acids. The germline CDR1 and CDR2 sequences are ENHRY and SYGVKD.

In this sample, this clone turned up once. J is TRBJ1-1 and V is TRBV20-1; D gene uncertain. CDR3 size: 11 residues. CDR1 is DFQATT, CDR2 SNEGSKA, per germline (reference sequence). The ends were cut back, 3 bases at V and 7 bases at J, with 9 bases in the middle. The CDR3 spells CSASAGIEAFF. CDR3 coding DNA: TGCAGTGCTAGCGCAGGCATTGAAGCTTTCTTT.

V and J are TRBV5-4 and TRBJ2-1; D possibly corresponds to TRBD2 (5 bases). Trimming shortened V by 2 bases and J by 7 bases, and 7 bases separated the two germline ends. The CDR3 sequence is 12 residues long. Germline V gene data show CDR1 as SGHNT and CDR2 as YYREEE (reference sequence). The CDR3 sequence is CASSFRGNEQFF. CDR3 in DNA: TGTGCCAGCAGCTTCAGAGGGAATGAGCAGTTCTTC.

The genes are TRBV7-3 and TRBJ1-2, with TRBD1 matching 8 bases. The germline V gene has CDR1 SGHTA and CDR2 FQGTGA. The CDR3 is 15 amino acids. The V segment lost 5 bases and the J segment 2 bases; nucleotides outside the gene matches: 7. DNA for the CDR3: TGTGCCAGCAGCCCGGACAGGGTGGGAAACTATGGCTACACCTTC. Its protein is CASSPDRVGNYGYTF. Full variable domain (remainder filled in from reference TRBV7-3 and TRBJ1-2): GAGVSQTPSNKVTEKGKYVELRCDPISGHTALYWYRQSLGQGPEFLIYFQGTGAADDSGLPNDRFFAVRPEGSVSTLKIQRTERGDSAVYLCASSPDRVGNYGYTFGSGTRLTVV.

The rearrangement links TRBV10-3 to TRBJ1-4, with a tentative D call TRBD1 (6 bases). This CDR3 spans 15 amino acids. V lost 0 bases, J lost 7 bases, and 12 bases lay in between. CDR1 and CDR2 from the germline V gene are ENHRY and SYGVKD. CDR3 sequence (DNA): TGTGCCATCAGTGAGTCCCTAGCAGGGGTTGAAAAACTGTTTTTT. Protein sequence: CAISESLAGVEKLFF.

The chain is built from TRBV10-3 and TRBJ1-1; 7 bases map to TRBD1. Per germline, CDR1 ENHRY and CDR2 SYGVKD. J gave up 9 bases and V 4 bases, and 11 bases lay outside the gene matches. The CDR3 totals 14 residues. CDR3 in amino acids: CAISGTGSVTKAFF. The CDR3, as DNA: TGTGCCATCAGTGGGACAGGATCAGTAACAAAAGCTTTCTTT.

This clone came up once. As DNA, the CDR3 is TGTGCCAGCAGCCAACGACAGGGGTTTGTATGGGGAACCAAAAACATTCAGTACTTC. Translating it yields CASSQRQGFVWGTKNIQYF. The chain links TRBV5-6 to TRBJ2-4; 8 nucleotides align to TRBD1. The CDR3 totals 19 residues. The V gene's germline CDR1 is SGHDT and CDR2 YYEEEE. The V and J ends lost 4 bases and 2 bases, in that order; junction bases with no gene match: 17. Using reference TRBV5-6 and TRBJ2-4 for the parts outside the CDR3, the full variable domain is DAGVTQSPTHLIKTRGQQVTLRCSPKSGHDTVSWYQQALGQGPQFIFQYYEEEERQRGNFPDRFSGHQFPNYSSELNVNALLLGDSALYLCASSQRQGFVWGTKNIQYFGAGTRLSVL.